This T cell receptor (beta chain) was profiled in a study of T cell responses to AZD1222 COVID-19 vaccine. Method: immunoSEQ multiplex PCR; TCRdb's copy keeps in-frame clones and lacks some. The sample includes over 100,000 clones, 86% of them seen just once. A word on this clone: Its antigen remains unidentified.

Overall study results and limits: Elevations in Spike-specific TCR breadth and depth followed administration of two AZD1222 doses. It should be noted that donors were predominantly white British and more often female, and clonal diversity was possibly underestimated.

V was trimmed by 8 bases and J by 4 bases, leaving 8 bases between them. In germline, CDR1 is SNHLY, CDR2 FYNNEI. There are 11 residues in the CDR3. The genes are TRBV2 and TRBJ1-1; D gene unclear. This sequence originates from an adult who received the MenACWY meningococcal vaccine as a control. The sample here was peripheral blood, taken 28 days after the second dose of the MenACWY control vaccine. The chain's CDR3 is CASGYSTEAFF. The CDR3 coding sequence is TGTGCCAGCGGATACAGCACTGAAGCTTTCTTT.